Below, 28 T cell receptor beta chains from the same sample are listed, as sequenced in a study of blood T cell repertoires in COVID-19. Profiled with immunoSEQ multiplex PCR; TCRdb holds only in-frame clones, not every one. Among 70,000 to 95,000 clones listed, around 80% were seen once. The sample was peripheral blood. All receptors come from a human donor in a cohort sampled during active COVID-19.

The rearrangement uses TRBV24-1 and TRBJ2-6; D may be TRBD1 (6 bases). The length of the CDR3 is 15 residues. The V gene's germline CDR1 is KGHDR and CDR2 SFDVKD. Deletions cut 4 bases from V and 0 bases from J, with 6 bases between. The CDR3 sequence is CATSEDSSGANVLTF. CDR3 coding DNA: TGTGCCACCAGTGAGGACAGCTCTGGGGCCAACGTCCTGACTTTC.

The gene calls are TRBV18 and TRBJ1-6, with a tentative D call TRBD1 (6 bases). This CDR3 contains 14 residues. V lost 3 bases and J lost 7, with 10 bases in between. CDR1 and CDR2 (germline): KGHSH, LQKENI. The CDR3 DNA is TGTGCCAGCTCACCCGGGACAACGAATTCACCCCTCCACTTT. Encoded protein: CASSPGTTNSPLHF. The full variable domain, in which reference TRBV18 and TRBJ1-6 provide the parts outside the CDR3, is NAGVMQNPRHLVRRRGQEARLRCSPMKGHSHVYWYRQLPEEGLKFMVYLQKENIIDESGMPKERFSAEFPKEGPSILRIQQVVRGDSAAYFCASSPGTTNSPLHFGNGTRLTVT.

This clone was seen a single time. This chain joins TRBV18 and TRBJ1-6; 9 bases fit TRBD1. The CDR3 covers 16 residues. V lost 2 bases and J lost 7; bases outside the gene matches: 6. Germline V gives CDR1 KGHSH, CDR2 LQKENI. The DNA for the CDR3 is TGTGCCAGCTCACCATTTGGGGACAGGGTCAATTCACCCCTCCACTTT. Residues: CASSPFGDRVNSPLHF.

The gene calls are TRBV10-2 and TRBJ2-1, with TRBD2 identical over 8 bases. With 0 bases clipped from V and 3 bases from J, the junction kept 7 bases outside the gene matches. This CDR3 is 17 amino acids long. CDR1 and CDR2 from the germline V gene are WSHSY and SAAADI. The CDR3 loop reads CASSESVGGGLYNEQFF. The DNA of the CDR3 is TGCGCCAGCAGTGAGTCAGTGGGCGGGGGGCTCTACAATGAGCAGTTCTTC.

The CDR3 spells CAISEKGQFTEAFF. The CDR3 DNA reads as TGTGCCATCAGTGAAAAGGGACAGTTCACTGAAGCTTTCTTT. The chain carries TRBV10-3 and TRBJ1-1; the match to TRBD1 covers 7 bases. Germline values: CDR1 ENHRY, CDR2 SYGVKD. V lost 3 bases, J lost 4 bases, and 5 bases stayed unmatched. The CDR3 is made up of 14 amino acids.

This chain links TRBV6-5 with TRBJ2-7, with D perhaps TRBD1 (6 bases). Germline V lookup: CDR1 MNHEY, CDR2 SVGAGI. The CDR3 length is 13 residues. V lost 8 bases to trimming and J lost 5 bases, with 16 bases between them. The DNA of the CDR3 is TGTGCCAGCGCCTATGCTTGGACAGACGAGCAGTACTTC. As protein: CASAYAWTDEQYF.

The chain employs TRBV18 and TRBJ2-5; possibly TRBD2 for D (5 bases). Looked up from germline, CDR1 is KGHSH and CDR2 is LQKENI. V lost 0 bases to trimming and J lost 5 bases, with 10 bases between them. The CDR3 has 14 residues. The CDR3 DNA reads as TGTGCCAGCTCACCACCGAGGACTCTGGAGACCCAGTACTTC. Protein: CASSPPRTLETQYF.

This chain connects TRBV28 to TRBJ1-6, with TRBD1 matching over 7 bases. Germline CDR1 is MDHEN and CDR2 is SYDVKM. With V trimmed by 5 bases and J by 15 bases, 13 bases remained unmatched. The CDR3 is 14 amino acids. CDR3 sequence: CASSLSRQGKGLHF. The CDR3 bases are TGTGCCAGCAGTCTCAGCCGACAGGGAAAGGGCCTCCACTTT. The full variable domain, its missing parts supplied by reference TRBV28 and TRBJ1-6, is DVKVTQSSRYLVKRTGEKVFLECVQDMDHENMFWYRQDPGLGLRLIYFSYDVKMKEKGDIPEGYSVSREKKERFSLILESASTNQTSMYLCASSLSRQGKGLHFGNGTRLTVT.

This chain uses TRBV28 with TRBJ2-2; possible D gene TRBD2, 6 bases. V lost 5 bases and J 8 bases, leaving 18 bases between the germline ends. CDR1 and CDR2 (germline): MDHEN, SYDVKM. The CDR3 runs 15 residues. CDR3 in amino acids: CASSARRGLSGELFF. The CDR3 nucleotides read TGTGCCAGCAGTGCCCGGCGGGGACTCTCGGGGGAGCTGTTTTTT. Together with reference TRBV28 and TRBJ2-2, the CDR3 gives the full variable domain: DVKVTQSSRYLVKRTGEKVFLECVQDMDHENMFWYRQDPGLGLRLIYFSYDVKMKEKGDIPEGYSVSREKKERFSLILESASTNQTSMYLCASSARRGLSGELFFGEGSRLTVL.

This rearrangement joins TRBV7-2 to TRBJ1-5; 7 bases line up with TRBD1. CDR1 is SGHTA, CDR2 FQGNSA, per germline. The CDR3 runs 15 residues. J was trimmed by 6 bases and V by 1 base; bases with no gene match: 6. The CDR3 loop reads CASSLVQGVVQPQHF. The DNA of the CDR3 is TGTGCCAGCAGCTTAGTTCAGGGGGTTGTTCAGCCCCAGCATTTT. The whole variable domain, remainder taken from reference TRBV7-2 and TRBJ1-5, is GAGVSQSPSNKVTEKGKDVELRCDPISGHTALYWYRQSLGQGLEFLIYFQGNSAPDKSGLPSDRFSAERTGGSVSTLTIQRTQQEDSAVYLCASSLVQGVVQPQHFGDGTRLSIL.

J is TRBJ2-7 and V is TRBV3-1 (or the pseudogene TRBV3-2), with TRBD2 as a possible D gene (5 bases). The CDR3 sequence is 14 residues long. V lost 1 base, J lost 7 bases, and 14 bases lay in between. Germline CDR1 and CDR2: LGHDT and YNNKEL (reference sequence). The CDR3 nucleotides are TGTGCCAGCAGCCAAGCGCGGGTCTCGAGGGAGCAGTACTTC. Translating it yields CASSQARVSREQYF.

This clone was detected once. The CDR3 bases are TGTGCCAGCAGCCAAGCCGGGGGGGAAGGCTACACCTTC. Translated: CASSQAGGEGYTF. V gene TRBV3-1 (or the pseudogene TRBV3-2) combines with J gene TRBJ1-2; a possible D gene is TRBD1 (5 bases). Germline CDR1 is LGHDT and CDR2 is YNNKEL (reference sequence). V gave up 1 base and J gave up 8 bases, with 11 bases separating them. The CDR3 length is 13 residues.

The rearrangement joins TRBV28 to TRBJ2-7; 11 positions match TRBD1. Germline V gives CDR1 MDHEN, CDR2 SYDVKM. J lost 5 bases, V lost 7 bases, and 7 bases had no gene match. This CDR3 has 14 residues. The CDR3 DNA sequence: TGTGCCAGCATCCGGGACAGGGGGGAGGACGAGCAGTACTTC. It encodes CASIRDRGEDEQYF.

V is TRBV4-2 and J is TRBJ1-6; D ambiguous. The V and J ends lost 3 bases and 7 bases respectively, with 16 bases between them. Per germline, CDR1 LGHNA and CDR2 YNFKEQ. The CDR3 spans 16 residues. Written as DNA, the CDR3 is TGTGCCAGCAGCCACGGAGGGCCGGAAGAAAATTCACCCCTCCACTTT. Protein: CASSHGGPEENSPLHF.

J is TRBJ2-3 and V is TRBV6-4; D is possibly TRBD1 (5 bases). Germline-derived CDR1 and CDR2 are MRHNA and SNTAGT. This CDR3 has 15 residues. Trimming removed 2 bases from V and 1 base from J, with 10 bases in between. The DNA for the CDR3 is TGTGCCAGCAGTGACGTGGGGCTCGGCACAGATACGCAGTATTTT. Translation: CASSDVGLGTDTQYF.

This clone was found once. The chain joins TRBV5-8 to TRBJ1-5; D unclear. The CDR3 is 18 residues long. CDR1 SGHTS and CDR2 YDEGEE come from the germline V gene. The V end lost 4 bases, the J end lost 0 bases, and 20 bases lay between the germline ends. The DNA for the CDR3 is TGTGCCAGCAGCGGCGGCCGAAAGGGCCGGGATAGCAATCAGCCCCAGCATTTT. This codes for CASSGGRKGRDSNQPQHF.

This clone was seen only once. V usage is TRBV20-1 and J usage is TRBJ2-3; 8 bases line up with TRBD1. J gave up 8 bases and V 3 bases, and 13 bases lay outside the gene matches. The CDR3 loop spans 15 amino acids. Germline CDR1 reads DFQATT; CDR2 reads SNEGSKA (reference sequence). The CDR3 DNA reads TGCAGTGCTAGTCCCCGTCAGGGGGCTTTGGGTACGCAGTATTTT. This encodes CSASPRQGALGTQYF.

The CDR3 protein is CASSSFRGGRETQYF. The CDR3 nucleotides read TGTGCCAGCAGTTCTTTCCGGGGGGGCCGGGAGACCCAGTACTTC. The chain couples TRBV28 to TRBJ2-5, with 8 positions matching TRBD2. CDR1 is MDHEN and CDR2 is SYDVKM in the germline V gene. The CDR3 totals 15 residues. Germline trimming cut 4 bases from V and 5 bases from J; bases unmatched to any gene: 9. Drawing the rest from reference TRBV28 and TRBJ2-5, the complete variable domain is DVKVTQSSRYLVKRTGEKVFLECVQDMDHENMFWYRQDPGLGLRLIYFSYDVKMKEKGDIPEGYSVSREKKERFSLILESASTNQTSMYLCASSSFRGGRETQYFGPGTRLLVL.

V and J are TRBV18 and TRBJ1-2, with 8 bases lining up with TRBD1. This CDR3 has 15 residues. CDR1 and CDR2 from the germline V gene are KGHSH and LQKENI. V was clipped by 1 base and J by 0 bases; unmatched bases: 1. CDR3 in DNA: TGTGCCAGCTCACCACAGGACAGGGCTAACTATGGCTACACCTTC. Translation: CASSPQDRANYGYTF.

The V and J genes are TRBV12-3 or TRBV12-4 and TRBJ1-2; tentatively, D is TRBD1 (6 bases). This CDR3 is built from 13 residues. The V end lost 5 bases, the J end lost 7 bases, and 14 bases lay between the germline ends. The CDR3 coding sequence is TGTGCCAGCAGTCCACAGGGTTTTCCTGGCTACACCTTC. This translates into CASSPQGFPGYTF.

This chain's CDR3 is CASSLNPGNTEAFF. The CDR3 bases are TGTGCCAGCAGCCTCAATCCAGGGAACACTGAAGCTTTCTTT. This sequence joins TRBV7-3 and TRBJ1-1; D unresolved. Trimming shortened V by 5 bases and J by 1 base, and 11 bases separated the two germline ends. The V gene's germline CDR1 is SGHTA and CDR2 FQGTGA. CDR3 length: 14 residues.

This chain joins TRBV7-9 and TRBJ2-1; D perhaps matches TRBD1 (7 bases). CDR3 length: 14 residues. Trimming pared 7 bases from V and 6 bases from J, leaving 16 bases between. Germline V gives CDR1 SEHNR, CDR2 FQNEAQ (reference sequence). The CDR3 DNA reads as TGTGCCAGCACCCTTACAGGGGACTCCAATGAGCAGTTCTTC. It codes for CASTLTGDSNEQFF.

The chain uses TRBV19 and TRBJ2-1, with a weak D call TRBD2 (6 bases). V shed 5 bases and J shed 10 bases, with 15 bases lying between them. Germline lookup yields CDR1 LNHDA and CDR2 SQIVND (reference sequence). CDR3 size: 13 residues. CDR3 sequence reads: CASSRDSPGEQFF. The CDR3 coding sequence is TGTGCCAGTAGTCGGGACTCCCCCGGGGAGCAGTTCTTC.

J is TRBJ1-1 and V is TRBV19, with 7 bases matching TRBD1. The CDR3 consists of 15 residues. Germline CDR1 and CDR2: LNHDA and SQIVND (reference sequence). The J segment lost 5 bases and the V segment lost 3 bases, leaving 9 bases of the junction unmatched. The CDR3 DNA follows: TGTGCCAGTAGTATTGATAGGGGGCGGAATACTGAAGCTTTCTTT. This translates into CASSIDRGRNTEAFF.

V usage is TRBV18 and J usage is TRBJ1-1, with 9 bases fitting TRBD1. Unmatched junction bases numbered 6, after V lost 3 bases and J lost 4 bases. CDR1 and CDR2 (germline): KGHSH, LQKENI. The length of the CDR3 is 15 residues. The CDR3 loop is CASSPRTGVATEAFF. For the CDR3, the DNA is TGTGCCAGCTCACCTCGGACAGGGGTGGCCACTGAAGCTTTCTTT.

The chain carries TRBV13 and TRBJ1-6; D not resolved. The V gene lost 6 bases and the J gene lost 6 bases, with 6 bases spanning the gap. CDR3 length: 12 residues. Germline values: CDR1 PRHDT, CDR2 FYEKMQ (reference sequence). In DNA, the CDR3 is TGTGCCAGCAGTCCAGTTAATTCACCCCTCCACTTT. Translating gives CASSPVNSPLHF. The whole variable domain, filled in from reference TRBV13 and TRBJ1-6, reads AAGVIQSPRHLIKEKRETATLKCYPIPRHDTVYWYQQGPGQDPQFLISFYEKMQSDKGSIPDRFSAQQFSDYHSELNMSSLELGDSALYFCASSPVNSPLHFGNGTRLTVT.

V usage is TRBV19 and J usage is TRBJ2-1; 8 bases align to TRBD1. Germline V CDR1 and CDR2: LNHDA, SQIVND (reference sequence). V shed 6 bases, J shed 7 bases, and the junction held 8 bases outside the gene matches. The CDR3 runs to 14 residues. CDR3 sequence: CASRTGVGSNEQFF. In nucleotides, the CDR3 is TGTGCCAGTAGGACAGGGGTAGGTTCAAATGAGCAGTTCTTC. Full variable domain (outside the CDR3, taken from reference TRBV19 and TRBJ2-1): DGGITQSPKYLFRKEGQNVTLSCEQNLNHDAMYWYRQDPGQGLRLIYYSQIVNDFQKGDIAEGYSVSREKKESFPLTVTSAQKNPTAFYLCASRTGVGSNEQFFGPGTRLTVL.

The chain uses TRBV5-6 and TRBJ2-3; 7 bases match TRBD1. J was trimmed by 3 bases and V by 2 bases; bases with no gene match: 6. The CDR3 is 15 residues long. CDR1 SGHDT and CDR2 YYEEEE come from the germline V gene. The CDR3 is CASSFDSRGTDTQYF. CDR3 in DNA: TGTGCCAGCAGCTTCGATAGCAGGGGGACAGATACGCAGTATTTT.